This TCR beta chain stems from a study of T cells in localized non-small cell lung cancer. This CDR3 has 14 residues. Germline assignment: CDR1 KGHSH and CDR2 LQKENI. V gave up 3 bases and J gave up 5 bases, with 13 bases separating them. Here immunoSEQ multiplex PCR was the method, and the copy in TCRdb shows in-frame clones only, minus some. The repertoire holds about 70,000 clones, about 86% seen once, with 21% in the top ten. The receptor comes from a male donor at least 60 years old with stage III squamous cell lung carcinoma. The genes are TRBV18 and TRBJ2-5; TRBD1 is a possible D gene (5 bases). Sequencing used peripheral blood, obtained before any cancer treatment. CDR3 bases: TGTGCCAGCTCACCGGTTAAGGGGTTGGAGACCCAGTACTTC. Translation gives CASSPVKGLETQYF.